The clone carrying this T cell receptor (beta chain) came up many times. The antigen remains undetermined. The data were taken from a study of T cell repertoires in cytomegalovirus infection. This CDR3 region has 15 residues. The germline CDR1 and CDR2 sequences are SGHVS and FNYEAQ. The ends were cut back, 1 base at V and 2 bases at J, with 11 bases in the middle. TCRdb reprocessed the reads with MiXCR, giving one entry per CDR3 protein. The data show about 830,000 distinct CDR3 sequences, about 31% seen once. Sample: cultured CD8+ T cells from PBMCs, taken from culture after CMV antigen stimulation. This chain uses TRBV7-6 with TRBJ1-2; possibly TRBD1 for D (5 bases). This clonotype originated in a human donor in good health (CMV status not recorded). Some clones in this sample may be carry-over from other donors' samples. The CDR3 protein is CASSLGLGGNYGYTF. CDR3 nucleotide sequence: TGTGCCAGCAGCTTAGGCCTCGGGGGGAACTATGGCTACACCTTC.